The text below deals with one T cell receptor (beta chain). The source of the sample is a study of blood T cell repertoires in COVID-19. About the study: PBMCs, B-cell-depleted T cells, or T cells provided the cDNA or gDNA that made up the material.

Allocation to cohorts depended on clinical history reported by the participants. Symptom resolution, clearance, or two negative PCRs marked donors in Cohort 3 as recovered. Authors' methods: Nucleated cell number was recorded as an estimate derived from reference gene primer amplification. TCRdb keeps only in-frame clones here, not all; method: immunoSEQ multiplex PCR. That table supplies the V and J calls and clone size; D and trimming were determined from the DNA. Here the sample spans 250,000 to 300,000 clones, over 85% being singletons. Germline V gene data show CDR1 as SNHLY and CDR2 as FYNNEI. Trimming removed 6 bases from V and 4 bases from J, with 3 bases in between. This CDR3 is built from 11 residues.

This chain connects TRBV2 to TRBJ2-2; D call uncertain. This clonotype was obtained from an older woman who had recovered from COVID-19. Material: PBMCs or T cells enriched from blood (not recorded which). The CDR3 sequence is CASRSTGELFF. CDR3 bases: TGTGCCAGCAGGAGCACCGGGGAGCTGTTTTTT.